A single sample is the source of the 18 T cell receptor beta chains below, sequenced in a study of T cell changes during pregnancy in multiple sclerosis. Here immunoSEQ multiplex PCR was the method, and the copy in TCRdb shows in-frame clones only, minus some. This table has approximately 64,000 clones, approximately 90% appearing once. This material consisted of peripheral blood, taken in the first trimester of pregnancy. Source of these receptors: a female donor with multiple sclerosis, enrolled in a pregnancy study.

This clone was detected once. V is TRBV19 and J is TRBJ1-5; perhaps TRBD1 as D (6 bases). Germline CDR1 reads LNHDA; CDR2 reads SQIVND (reference sequence). This CDR3 has 15 residues. V lost 3 bases and J 3 bases, leaving 12 bases between the germline ends. The CDR3 protein is CASSILGQLNQPQHF. CDR3 in DNA: TGTGCCAGTAGTATTCTTGGACAGCTCAATCAGCCCCAGCATTTT.

The chain is built from TRBV19 and TRBJ2-7; TRBD2 matches 8 bases. V shed 4 bases, J shed 2 bases, and the junction held 1 base outside the gene matches. The CDR3 has 13 residues. Germline V gene lookup returns CDR1 LNHDA and CDR2 SQIVND (reference sequence). In DNA form, the CDR3 reads TGTGCCAGTAGTAACGGGAGGGCCTACGAGCAGTACTTC. Its translation: CASSNGRAYEQYF.

This chain joins TRBV5-1 and TRBJ2-7; 11 bases fit TRBD2. The germline V gene has CDR1 SGHRS and CDR2 YFSETQ. CDR3 length equals 15 residues. The V segment lost 1 base and the J segment 6 bases; nucleotides outside the gene matches: 6. CDR3 nucleotide sequence: TGCGCCAGCAGCTTGACTAGCGGGAGCTTAGGCGAGCAGTACTTC. This sequence encodes CASSLTSGSLGEQYF. The full variable domain, with the rest looked up from reference TRBV5-1 and TRBJ2-7, is KAGVTQTPRYLIKTRGQQVTLSCSPISGHRSVSWYQQTPGQGLQFLFEYFSETQRNKGNFPGRFSGRQFSNSRSEMNVSTLELGDSALYLCASSLTSGSLGEQYFGPGTRLTVT.

V and J are TRBV5-4 and TRBJ1-1; D is perhaps TRBD1 (6 bases). The CDR3 spans 14 residues. Germline V gene sequence: CDR1 SGHNT, CDR2 YYREEE (reference sequence). V was cut by 3 bases and J by 2 bases, with 11 bases left in between. The DNA for the CDR3 is TGTGCCAGCAGCTCCCCGGACAGTAACACTGAAGCTTTCTTT. Translating gives CASSSPDSNTEAFF.

The V call is TRBV5-5, the J call TRBJ1-4; a possible D gene is TRBD1 (6 bases). The CDR3 runs to 14 residues. V was cut by 4 bases and J by 4 bases, with 11 bases left in between. The germline V gene has CDR1 SGHKS and CDR2 YYEKEE (reference sequence). CDR3 residues: CASSPDSFNEKLFF. CDR3 coding DNA: TGTGCCAGCAGCCCGGACAGCTTTAATGAAAAACTGTTTTTT.

The chain recombines TRBV20-1 with TRBJ1-2, with D perhaps matching TRBD1 (5 bases). This CDR3 has 10 amino acids. Germline lookup yields CDR1 DFQATT and CDR2 SNEGSKA (reference sequence). Trimming pared 4 bases from V and 13 bases from J, leaving 13 bases between. CDR3 sequence: CSAISGSVTF. For the CDR3, the DNA is TGCAGTGCTATCTCAGGGTCGGTCACCTTC.

V and J are TRBV28 and TRBJ2-5; 7 bases line up with TRBD2. This CDR3 is 15 amino acids long. CDR1 and CDR2 (germline): MDHEN, SYDVKM. Trimming at V came to 4 bases and at J to 4 bases, leaving 9 bases not matched to a gene. This CDR3 reads CASSYSASGVETQYF. The CDR3 DNA reads as TGTGCCAGCAGTTACTCCGCTAGCGGAGTAGAGACCCAGTACTTC.

This clone has more than one count but fewer than ten. The chain is built from TRBV4-2 and TRBJ1-4; D unclear. CDR1 is LGHNA, CDR2 YNFKEQ, per germline. The CDR3 runs to 14 residues. Trimming pared 3 bases from V and 5 bases from J, leaving 10 bases between. This CDR3 reads CASSHGRLNEKLFF. For the CDR3, the DNA is TGTGCCAGCAGCCACGGGCGACTAAATGAAAAACTGTTTTTT.

This chain joins TRBV30 and TRBJ1-1; no clear D. This CDR3 region has 12 residues. Looked up from germline, CDR1 is GTSNPN and CDR2 is SVGIG (reference sequence). Trimming pared 2 bases from V and 2 bases from J, leaving 6 bases between. The CDR3 reads CAWSPVNTEAFF. The CDR3 nucleotides are TGTGCCTGGAGTCCAGTCAACACTGAAGCTTTCTTT.

The V gene is TRBV5-4, the J gene TRBJ2-7, with 8 bases that match TRBD2. Germline V gives CDR1 SGHNT, CDR2 YYREEE (reference sequence). The CDR3 totals 13 residues. With 4 bases clipped from V and 2 bases from J, the junction kept 2 bases outside the gene matches. The CDR3 region has the DNA TGTGCCAGCAGCCCCGGGAGGGCCTACGAGCAGTACTTC. Its translation: CASSPGRAYEQYF.

This sequence joins TRBV27 and TRBJ2-1, with 14 bases lining up with TRBD2. This CDR3 comprises 16 residues. Trimming cost V 5 bases and J 4 bases; bases outside gene matches: 4. Germline V gene sequence: CDR1 MNHEY, CDR2 SMNVEV (reference sequence). In nucleotides, the CDR3 is TGTGCCAGCAGTGCGCGACTAGCGGGAGGGTACAATGAGCAGTTCTTC. The encoded protein is CASSARLAGGYNEQFF.

The CDR3 DNA reads TGTGCCAGCAGGCCCTCGGGGGTGGCGGGGGGCTACACCTTC. Translating it yields CASRPSGVAGGYTF. V is TRBV6-6 and J is TRBJ1-2, with D tentatively TRBD1 (5 bases). CDR3 length: 14 residues. Germline loops: CDR1 MNHNY, CDR2 SVGAGI (reference sequence). The V and J ends lost 6 bases and 8 bases respectively, with 19 bases between them.

V is TRBV2 and J is TRBJ2-3, with 10 bases lining up with TRBD2. This CDR3 spans 19 amino acids. Germline V gives CDR1 SNHLY, CDR2 FYNNEI. Trimming at V came to 0 bases and at J to 2 bases, leaving 11 bases not matched to a gene. This CDR3 reads CASSEALLGLAGATDTQYF. Here the CDR3 DNA reads TGTGCCAGCAGTGAAGCTCTTCTTGGTCTAGCGGGAGCCACAGATACGCAGTATTTT.

The chain links TRBV6-5 to TRBJ2-3; D is unclear. The CDR3 loop spans 16 amino acids. V was cut by 0 bases and J by 2 bases, with 12 bases left in between. The V gene's germline CDR1 is MNHEY and CDR2 SVGAGI. In DNA form, the CDR3 reads TGTGCCAGCAGTTACTCGGTCTACGCCTCCACAGATACGCAGTATTTT. It codes for CASSYSVYASTDTQYF.

The chain couples TRBV7-9 to TRBJ2-3; possibly TRBD2 for D (6 bases). V was trimmed by 11 bases and J by 1 base, leaving 13 bases between them. Germline V CDR1 and CDR2: SEHNR, FQNEAQ (reference sequence). This CDR3 comprises 13 residues. The CDR3 nucleotides are TGTGCCGCGGCGGGGCTTGGCACAGATACGCAGTATTTT. This sequence encodes CAAAGLGTDTQYF.

The chain links TRBV7-2 to TRBJ1-3; TRBD1 is a possible D gene (5 bases). CDR3 size: 14 residues. Trimming took 4 bases from V and 11 from J, leaving 18 bases between them. CDR1 and CDR2 (germline): SGHTA, FQGNSA. The CDR3 bases are TGTGCCAGCAGCTCCGACAATCGCCGGGGGGCCATATATTTT. This gives the protein CASSSDNRRGAIYF. Supplemented by reference TRBV7-2 and TRBJ1-3, the full variable domain reads GAGVSQSPSNKVTEKGKDVELRCDPISGHTALYWYRQSLGQGLEFLIYFQGNSAPDKSGLPSDRFSAERTGGSVSTLTIQRTQQEDSAVYLCASSSDNRRGAIYFGEGSWLTVV.

This chain connects TRBV7-9 to TRBJ1-2; TRBD1 matches 9 bases. With 1 base clipped from V and 7 bases from J, the junction kept 13 bases outside the gene matches. Germline CDR1 SEHNR, CDR2 FQNEAQ (reference sequence). The CDR3 runs to 17 residues. Written as DNA, the CDR3 is TGTGCCAGCAGCTTAGGAGGGGGACAGGGACGGAACACTGGCTACACCTTC. As protein: CASSLGGGQGRNTGYTF.

This chain joins TRBV19 and TRBJ2-2; 9 positions agree with TRBD2. Germline V gives CDR1 LNHDA, CDR2 SQIVND (reference sequence). The CDR3 is made up of 16 amino acids. V gave up 2 bases and J gave up 1 base; unmatched junction bases: 2. The CDR3 spells CASSISAGGNTGELFF. The CDR3 bases are TGTGCCAGTAGTATATCAGCGGGAGGGAACACCGGGGAGCTGTTTTTT.